This is a list of T cell receptor beta chains from one sample in a study of beta chain features in type 1 diabetes. Clones were read by immunoSEQ multiplex PCR, and TCRdb kept only the in-frame ones, dropping some. The sample lists roughly 400,000 clones; approximately 16% were seen once. The sequenced material came from naive CD4+ T cells from blood. The receptors stem from a woman under 30 in good health. Each CDR3 is given with its conserved first and last residue. Each record gives: clone size, J gene, V gene, CDR3 protein. A row's size may be missing; if present it is once, few, many or a size class.

clone size: few; J gene: TRBJ1-1; V gene: TRBV9; CDR3 protein: CASSVGTGLMNTEAFF
clone size: few; J gene: TRBJ2-5; V gene: TRBV28; CDR3 protein: CASSGYRRDTRFWNLKETQYF
clone size: NA; J gene: TRBJ2-7; V gene: TRBV29-1; CDR3 protein: CSVERGVREQYF
clone size: NA; J gene: TRBJ2-1; V gene: TRBV7-3; CDR3 protein: CASSLRTSSQEQFF
clone size: NA; J gene: TRBJ2-1; V gene: TRBV29-1; CDR3 protein: CSSLSAGGTLGSYNEQFF
clone size: NA; J gene: TRBJ2-1; V gene: TRBV7-8; CDR3 protein: CASSFHRGWDEQFF
clone size: once; J gene: TRBJ2-3; V gene: TRBV28; CDR3 protein: CASSLSRTGGTDTQYF
clone size: few; J gene: TRBJ1-3; V gene: TRBV2; CDR3 protein: CASSRGSGNTIYF
clone size: NA; J gene: TRBJ2-7; V gene: TRBV30; CDR3 protein: CAWSSDTLYEQYF
clone size: NA; J gene: TRBJ2-2; V gene: TRBV11-2; CDR3 protein: CASSFSRGRAGELFF
clone size: few; J gene: TRBJ2-7; V gene: TRBV6-1; CDR3 protein: CASSPPPDSPYEQYF
clone size: few; J gene: TRBJ2-7; V gene: TRBV4-2; CDR3 protein: CASSQDSDRVQYEQYF
clone size: few; J gene: TRBJ2-1; V gene: TRBV7-9; CDR3 protein: CASRDGTGFPNEQFF
clone size: NA; J gene: TRBJ2-1; V gene: TRBV4-3; CDR3 protein: CASSQATLVNNEQFF
clone size: NA; J gene: TRBJ2-1; V gene: TRBV5-1; CDR3 protein: CASSLAGTSGYNEQFF
clone size: NA; J gene: TRBJ2-1; V gene: TRBV7-2; CDR3 protein: CASSLGLGRYNEQFF
clone size: few; J gene: TRBJ2-3; V gene: TRBV5-1; CDR3 protein: CASRSGASVSTDTQYF